The 8 T cell receptor beta chains given below trace back to one sample, sequenced in a study of cytomegalovirus exposure and HLA in healthy donors. The PCR had 60 Vbeta and 13 Jbeta primers. The method was immunoSEQ multiplex PCR; TCRdb's version includes in-frame clones alone and lacks a portion of them. Seen here are roughly 180,000 clones, approximately 9.5% observed once, and the top ten hold 1% to 1.5%. Specimen: PBMCs. The receptors come from a woman under 40 in good health and CMV-seropositive.

In this sample, this clone turned up many times. The chain is built from TRBV7-8 and TRBJ1-1; D perhaps matches TRBD1 (6 bases). Trimming stripped 4 bases from V and 9 bases from J, with 15 bases between. Germline V CDR1 and CDR2: SGHVS, FQNEAQ. The CDR3 spans 13 residues. CDR3 nucleotide sequence: TGTGCCAGCAGCTCGCGGCAACAGGGTAAAGCTTTCTTT. This translates into CASSSRQQGKAFF.

V is TRBV11-2 and J is TRBJ1-5, with a possible D match to TRBD1 (6 bases). CDR1 and CDR2 (germline): SGHAT, FQNNGV. With 5 bases removed from V and 7 bases from J, the gap between germline ends came to 15 bases. The CDR3 loop spans 14 amino acids. The CDR3 nucleotides are TGTGCCAGCAGCATGGGGGGGGCAAGGCAGCCCCAGCATTTT. As protein: CASSMGGARQPQHF.

This sequence joins TRBV27 and TRBJ1-1; 8 positions agree with TRBD1. The CDR3 runs 14 residues. With 1 base clipped from V and 3 bases from J, the junction kept 1 base outside the gene matches. Germline CDR1 is MNHEY and CDR2 is SMNVEV (reference sequence). CDR3 residues: CASSLWGQDTEAFF. Written as DNA, the CDR3 is TGTGCCAGCAGTTTATGGGGACAGGACACTGAAGCTTTCTTT.

This clone was seen a few times. The V and J genes are TRBV9 and TRBJ2-5; 7 nucleotides match TRBD1. Germline V CDR1 and CDR2: SGDLS, YYNGEE. There are 14 residues in the CDR3. J gave up 4 bases and V 3 bases, and 6 bases lay outside the gene matches. The CDR3: CASSAETGRETQYF. The CDR3 DNA follows: TGTGCCAGCAGCGCCGAGACAGGGAGAGAGACCCAGTACTTC. The full variable domain, its missing parts supplied by reference TRBV9 and TRBJ2-5, is DSGVTQTPKHLITATGQRVTLRCSPRSGDLSVYWYQQSLDQGLQFLIQYYNGEERAKGNILERFSAQQFPDLHSELNLSSLELGDSALYFCASSAETGRETQYFGPGTRLLVL.

The V and J genes are TRBV13 and TRBJ2-3; weak D call: TRBD2 (5 bases). The V gene lost 5 bases and the J gene lost 0 bases, with 12 bases spanning the gap. Germline CDR1 and CDR2: PRHDT and FYEKMQ (reference sequence). This CDR3 region has 15 residues. As DNA, the CDR3 is TGTGCCAGCAGCCCTCGAGGGCTTAGCACAGATACGCAGTATTTT. It specifies CASSPRGLSTDTQYF.

The rearrangement links TRBV7-9 to TRBJ2-3; D gene ambiguous. This CDR3 contains 11 residues. CDR1 is SEHNR, CDR2 FQNEAQ, per germline (reference sequence). Trimming shortened V by 7 bases and J by 3 bases, and 5 bases separated the two germline ends. Here the CDR3 reads CASTLTDTQYF. The CDR3 bases are TGTGCCAGCACATTGACAGATACGCAGTATTTT.

This clone was recorded a few times. The V and J genes are TRBV9 and TRBJ2-3; the match to TRBD2 covers 9 bases. CDR1 is SGDLS, CDR2 YYNGEE, per germline. The CDR3 has 18 amino acids. The ends lost 0 bases at V and 4 bases at J; junction bases unmatched: 12. Written as DNA, the CDR3 is TGTGCCAGCAGCGTAGCCGCAACTATCGCGGGAGGGCCAGATACGCAGTATTTT. The encoded protein is CASSVAATIAGGPDTQYF.

The chain combines TRBV29-1 with TRBJ2-1; D might be TRBD1 (5 bases). V was clipped by 3 bases and J by 2 bases, with 11 bases between them. The CDR3 sequence is 14 residues long. Germline V gene lookup returns CDR1 SQVTM and CDR2 ANQGSEA. The CDR3 nucleotides read TGCAGCGTTGAGGGGCAGGGAACCTACAATGAGCAGTTCTTC. Its translation is CSVEGQGTYNEQFF.